The 29 T cell receptor beta chains below were found in one sample sequenced in a study of cytomegalovirus exposure and HLA in healthy donors. The assay was immunoSEQ multiplex PCR, and TCRdb's table has in-frame clones only and misses some. Of roughly 100,000 clones in the sample, approximately 95% were seen once. Sequencing used PBMCs. The receptors originated from a woman aged 18-29 years in good health and CMV-seronegative.

The gene calls are TRBV27 and TRBJ1-5; tentatively, D is TRBD1 (5 bases). CDR1 is MNHEY, CDR2 SMNVEV, per germline (reference sequence). Trimming left V 3 bases short and J 7 bases short, with 16 bases between. This CDR3 has 15 amino acids. This CDR3 reads CASSLFGEGVQPQHF. CDR3 DNA sequence: TGTGCCAGCAGTTTGTTCGGCGAAGGGGTACAGCCCCAGCATTTT.

The V call is TRBV7-9, the J call TRBJ1-1; tentative D call: TRBD1 (6 bases). The V end was cut by 3 bases, the J end by 0 bases, with 8 bases between. Per germline, CDR1 SEHNR and CDR2 FQNEAQ (reference sequence). There are 14 residues in the CDR3. The CDR3 is CASSFGQLNTEAFF. Written as DNA, the CDR3 is TGTGCCAGCAGCTTTGGACAGTTGAACACTGAAGCTTTCTTT. Looking up the rest from reference TRBV7-9 and TRBJ1-1 gives the full variable domain: DTGVSQNPRHKITKRGQNVTFRCDPISEHNRLYWYRQTLGQGPEFLTYFQNEAQLEKSRLLSDRFSAERPKGSFSTLEIQRTEQGDSAMYLCASSFGQLNTEAFFGQGTRLTVV.

The chain links TRBV5-6 to TRBJ1-6, with TRBD1 matching over 9 bases. There are 13 residues in the CDR3. Germline V lookup: CDR1 SGHDT, CDR2 YYEEEE. Losses at the gene ends were 6 bases for V and 12 bases for J; bases not matched to a gene: 7. The CDR3 here is CASTGDRVGPLHF. CDR3 DNA sequence: TGTGCCAGCACCGGGGACAGGGTAGGACCCCTCCACTTT. Full variable domain (rest looked up from reference TRBV5-6 and TRBJ1-6): DAGVTQSPTHLIKTRGQQVTLRCSPKSGHDTVSWYQQALGQGPQFIFQYYEEEERQRGNFPDRFSGHQFPNYSSELNVNALLLGDSALYLCASTGDRVGPLHFGNGTRLTVT.

J is TRBJ2-3 and V is TRBV7-2; TRBD1 might be the D (5 bases). The ends were cut back, 3 bases at V and 5 bases at J, with 15 bases in the middle. Germline values: CDR1 SGHTA, CDR2 FQGNSA. This CDR3 contains 15 residues. CDR3: CASSLVVGAGDTQYF. The CDR3, as DNA: TGTGCCAGCAGCTTGGTGGTAGGGGCAGGAGATACGCAGTATTTT.

This clone was counted a single time. The V call is TRBV11-3, the J call TRBJ2-5; 15 bases are a match to TRBD2. J gave up 3 bases and V 5 bases, and 13 bases lay outside the gene matches. Germline V gene data show CDR1 as SGHNT and CDR2 as YENEEA. This CDR3 contains 19 residues. CDR3 amino acids: CASSHWTSGGEGTKETQYF. Here the CDR3 DNA reads TGTGCCAGCAGCCATTGGACTAGCGGGGGGGAGGGCACCAAAGAGACCCAGTACTTC.

The CDR3 protein is CASSLGTSAPTQYF. CDR3 in DNA: TGTGCCAGCAGCTTAGGGACTAGCGCCCCGACCCAGTACTTC. The chain has TRBV7-8 and TRBJ2-5; 9 nucleotides align to TRBD2. Germline CDR1 is SGHVS and CDR2 is FQNEAQ. Trimming took 1 base from V and 7 from J; bases not matched to a gene: 4. The CDR3 length is 14 residues.

This rearrangement joins TRBV9 to TRBJ2-7, with TRBD1 matching 7 bases. J was trimmed by 1 base and V by 4 bases; bases with no gene match: 5. CDR3 length: 14 amino acids. Germline values: CDR1 SGDLS, CDR2 YYNGEE. The CDR3, as DNA: TGTGCCAGCAGCCCTGGGGACAGTTCCTACGAGCAGTACTTC. It yields the protein CASSPGDSSYEQYF.

This clone was seen a single time. The chain uses TRBV5-1 and TRBJ2-7, with TRBD2 matching over 9 bases. The CDR3 sequence is 14 residues long. Trimming cost V 4 bases and J 5 bases; bases outside gene matches: 7. Looked up from germline, CDR1 is SGHRS and CDR2 is YFSETQ. CDR3 region: CASSPETSGDEQYF. CDR3 coding DNA: TGCGCCAGCAGCCCTGAGACTAGCGGCGACGAGCAGTACTTC.

The chain employs TRBV10-1 and TRBJ2-1, with D possibly matching TRBD2 (6 bases). The V gene lost 7 bases and the J gene lost 7 bases, with 14 bases spanning the gap. Germline CDR1 reads WNHNN; CDR2 reads SYGVQD (reference sequence). This CDR3 comprises 13 residues. Here the CDR3 DNA reads TGCGCCAGCAAAGACGGGACTTCGAATGAGCAGTTCTTC. It encodes CASKDGTSNEQFF.

This rearrangement joins TRBV4-2 to TRBJ2-2; 14 bases map to TRBD2. The V gene's germline CDR1 is LGHNA and CDR2 YNFKEQ. CDR3 length: 17 amino acids. The V and J ends lost 4 bases and 7 bases, in that order; junction bases with no gene match: 8. The CDR3 coding sequence is TGTGCCAGCAGCCCTCGACTAGCGGGGGGGAAGAGCGGGGAGCTGTTTTTT. Protein: CASSPRLAGGKSGELFF.

The chain joins TRBV6-6 to TRBJ1-3; TRBD1 aligns across 10 bases. Germline V gene lookup returns CDR1 MNHNY and CDR2 SVGAGI (reference sequence). The CDR3 runs 14 residues. The junction had 6 bases not matched to a gene; V was cut back by 6 bases and J by 7 bases. The CDR3 DNA sequence: TGTGCCAGCAGCCGGGACAGGGGTTATAACACCATATATTTT. The encoded protein is CASSRDRGYNTIYF.

The chain employs TRBV29-1 and TRBJ1-1, with 7 bases matching TRBD1. The CDR3 is made up of 13 amino acids. Trimming removed 6 bases from V and 2 bases from J; junction bases left unmatched: 6. The V gene's germline CDR1 is SQVTM and CDR2 ANQGSEA. For the CDR3, the DNA is TGCAGCGTGGGACAGACAATTAACACTGAAGCTTTCTTT. Translating gives CSVGQTINTEAFF.

The chain carries TRBV20-1 and TRBJ2-1; tentatively, D is TRBD1 (5 bases). Germline V gene data show CDR1 as DFQATT and CDR2 as SNEGSKA (reference sequence). This CDR3 contains 11 residues. Trimming cost V 3 bases and J 12 bases, with 12 bases left between them. The CDR3 loop reads CSASQGQVQFF. In DNA, the CDR3 is TGCAGTGCTAGCCAGGGTCAAGTGCAGTTCTTC.

The chain's CDR3 is CASSRGLESTDTQYF. CDR3 sequence (DNA): TGTGCCAGCAGCCGCGGACTAGAAAGCACAGATACGCAGTATTTT. The V call is TRBV5-4, the J call TRBJ2-3; 7 positions agree with TRBD2. The CDR3 has 15 amino acids. CDR1 is SGHNT, CDR2 YYREEE, per germline (reference sequence). V lost 4 bases to trimming and J lost 0 bases; unmatched junction nucleotides: 5.

The chain couples TRBV4-1 to TRBJ2-1, with a possible D match to TRBD2 (6 bases). V shed 0 bases and J shed 2 bases, with 8 bases lying between them. The CDR3 totals 15 residues. Germline CDR1 MGHRA, CDR2 YSYEKL. The CDR3 region is CASSQDRGAYNEQFF. The CDR3 DNA follows: TGCGCCAGCAGCCAAGATCGCGGGGCCTACAATGAGCAGTTCTTC.

V usage is TRBV11-3 and J usage is TRBJ1-1; maybe TRBD1 (5 bases). Looked up from germline, CDR1 is SGHNT and CDR2 is YENEEA. The CDR3 has 13 amino acids. Trimming left V 5 bases short and J 11 bases short, with 18 bases between. The chain's CDR3 is CASSQRTAGGAFF. The CDR3 nucleotides are TGTGCCAGCAGCCAAAGGACTGCTGGGGGGGCTTTCTTT.

This clone was recorded once. CDR3 in DNA: TGTGCCAGCAGCCTTCTTCCAGGGACAAACTATGGCTACACCTTC. Protein: CASSLLPGTNYGYTF. The chain has TRBV14 and TRBJ1-2; TRBD1 is a possible D gene (6 bases). The CDR3 totals 15 residues. Trimming took 4 bases from V and 2 from J, leaving 14 bases between them. The germline gives CDR1 SGHDN, CDR2 FVKESK.

V gene TRBV19 combines with J gene TRBJ2-7; D unclear. The CDR3 is 14 residues long. CDR1 and CDR2 from the germline V gene are LNHDA and SQIVND (reference sequence). Trimming cost V 5 bases and J 3 bases, with 14 bases left between them. CDR3 residues: CASSSSTWLYEQYF. The CDR3 nucleotides are TGTGCCAGTAGTTCCTCGACTTGGCTCTACGAGCAGTACTTC.

This chain connects TRBV4-3 to TRBJ2-5; 14 nucleotides match TRBD2. The CDR3 sequence is 16 residues long. The V gene's germline CDR1 is LGHNA and CDR2 YSLEER. V was clipped by 4 bases and J by 4 bases; unmatched bases: 5. The CDR3 protein is CASSPGLAGGGETQYF. The CDR3 region has the DNA TGCGCCAGCAGCCCCGGACTAGCGGGGGGCGGAGAGACCCAGTACTTC.

This clone was found a few times. The chain uses TRBV21-1 and TRBJ2-2; whether TRBD1, the table's D call, matches the DNA was not checked. TRBV21-1 is annotated as a pseudogene. The CDR3 is 18 residues long. CDR3 protein: CASRKGEAPAGNTGELFF. DNA for the CDR3: TGTGCCAGCAGAAAGGGGGAAGCGCCTGCGGGGAACACCGGGGAGCTGTTTTTT.

This rearrangement joins TRBV7-9 to TRBJ2-1; 9 nucleotides line up with TRBD2. Germline trimming cut 7 bases from V and 4 bases from J; bases unmatched to any gene: 5. This CDR3 comprises 14 residues. CDR1 and CDR2 (germline): SEHNR, FQNEAQ (reference sequence). CDR3 coding DNA: TGTGCCAGCATCGTAGCGGGGGCTTACAATGAGCAGTTCTTC. This translates into CASIVAGAYNEQFF.

The chain combines TRBV25-1 with TRBJ1-1, with D perhaps TRBD1 (5 bases). Germline values: CDR1 MGHDK, CDR2 SYGVNS. Trimming shortened V by 6 bases and J by 6 bases, and 14 bases separated the two germline ends. This CDR3 is 13 amino acids long. CDR3 coding DNA: TGTGCCAGCAGCTGGCGGGGGGAGGCTGAAGCTTTCTTT. It yields the protein CASSWRGEAEAFF.

This sequence joins TRBV19 and TRBJ1-1; D unresolved. Germline CDR1 reads LNHDA; CDR2 reads SQIVND (reference sequence). The CDR3 has 11 amino acids. V was pared by 4 bases and J by 7 bases, with 7 bases between. The CDR3 region is CASSTRSEAFF. In DNA form, the CDR3 reads TGTGCCAGTAGTACTAGGAGTGAAGCTTTCTTT.

This chain connects TRBV7-9 to TRBJ2-1; TRBD1 agrees at 8 bases. The germline V gene has CDR1 SEHNR and CDR2 FQNEAQ (reference sequence). V shed 4 bases, J shed 1 base, and the junction held 9 bases outside the gene matches. CDR3 length: 17 residues. CDR3 coding DNA: TGTGCCAGCAGCTCCCGCCGTGACAGGGGATCCTACAATGAGCAGTTCTTC. Translation: CASSSRRDRGSYNEQFF.

V is TRBV7-9 and J is TRBJ1-1, with D maybe TRBD1 (5 bases). The germline CDR1 and CDR2 sequences are SEHNR and FQNEAQ (reference sequence). CDR3 length: 14 residues. V dropped 8 bases and J dropped 3 bases, with 16 bases sitting between them. The DNA of the CDR3 is TGTGCCAGCTCGCCCCGGGGGGGGGACACTGAAGCTTTCTTT. Its protein product is CASSPRGGDTEAFF.

J is TRBJ1-1 and V is TRBV5-4; D not resolved. There are 13 residues in the CDR3. Trimming stripped 3 bases from V and 0 bases from J, with 6 bases between. CDR1 SGHNT and CDR2 YYREEE come from the germline V gene (reference sequence). CDR3 amino acids: CASSSVLNTEAFF. Here the CDR3 DNA reads TGTGCCAGCAGCTCGGTCTTGAACACTGAAGCTTTCTTT.

This CDR3 reads CASSPEGRDTGELFF. The CDR3 DNA reads as TGCGCCAGCAGCCCCGAGGGGAGGGACACCGGGGAGCTGTTTTTT. The chain recombines TRBV4-1 with TRBJ2-2, with TRBD2 matching over 7 bases. The V gene's germline CDR1 is MGHRA and CDR2 YSYEKL. The ends lost 4 bases at V and 3 bases at J; junction bases unmatched: 5. The CDR3 length is 15 residues.

The J gene is TRBJ2-2, the V gene TRBV7-6; no definite D call. Germline loops: CDR1 SGHVS, CDR2 FNYEAQ. The CDR3 length is 16 residues. V lost 3 bases and J 6 bases, leaving 17 bases between the germline ends. The CDR3 protein is CASSLSFPRVAGELFF. The CDR3 DNA reads as TGTGCCAGCAGCTTGAGTTTTCCGCGTGTCGCCGGGGAGCTGTTTTTT.

V usage is TRBV9 and J usage is TRBJ1-2, with 7 bases aligning to TRBD1. CDR1 is SGDLS, CDR2 YYNGEE, per germline. V trimming: 4 bases; J trimming: 3 bases; junction bases outside the gene matches: 6. There are 14 residues in the CDR3. In DNA form, the CDR3 reads TGTGCCAGCAGCCGACAAGGGACAGACTATGGCTACACCTTC. This gives the protein CASSRQGTDYGYTF.